This T cell receptor (beta chain) was retrieved from a study of T cells after yellow fever vaccination. TCRdb analysed the 5' RACE reads with MiXCR anew, one entry per CDR3 protein. The sample consists of hundreds of thousands of distinct CDR3 sequences, roughly 20% of them appearing once. Germline V gene lookup returns CDR1 LGHNA and CDR2 YNFKEQ. The CDR3 runs 14 residues. The V gene lost 0 bases and the J gene lost 6 bases, with 9 bases spanning the gap. The material sequenced was PBMCs, taken before the yellow fever booster vaccination. This clonotype was sampled from a man aged 18-30 years who received the YFV17D yellow fever vaccine. J is TRBJ2-1 and V is TRBV4-2; D unclear. In DNA form, the CDR3 reads TGTGCCAGCAGCCAAGATCGCAGCACCAATGAGCAGTTCTTC. This codes for CASSQDRSTNEQFF.